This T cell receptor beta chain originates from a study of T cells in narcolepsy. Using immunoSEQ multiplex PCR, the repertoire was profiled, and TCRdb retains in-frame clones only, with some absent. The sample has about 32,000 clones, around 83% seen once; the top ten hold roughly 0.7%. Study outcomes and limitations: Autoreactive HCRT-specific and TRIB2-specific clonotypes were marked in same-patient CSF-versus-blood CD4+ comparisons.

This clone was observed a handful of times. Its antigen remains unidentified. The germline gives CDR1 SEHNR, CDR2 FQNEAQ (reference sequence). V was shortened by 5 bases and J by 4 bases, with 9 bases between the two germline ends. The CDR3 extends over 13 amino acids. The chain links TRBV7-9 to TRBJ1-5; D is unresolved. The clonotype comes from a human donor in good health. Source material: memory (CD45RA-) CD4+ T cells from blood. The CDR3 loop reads CASSLDTNQPQHF. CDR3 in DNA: TGTGCCAGCAGCCTCGACACGAATCAGCCCCAGCATTTT.